This T cell receptor beta chain was identified during a study of beta chain features in type 1 diabetes. Germline CDR1 KGHSH, CDR2 LQKENI. This CDR3 is built from 15 residues. Trimming took off 5 bases at V and 4 bases at J, with 12 bases between the two ends. Sequenced material consisted of expressed TCRB transcripts (all of the isolated RNA was reverse transcribed). Profiling relied on immunoSEQ multiplex PCR, and the TCRdb table lists in-frame clones only, not all of them. This table has under 900,000 clones, 15% to 20% appearing once. Sequences were obtained from naive CD4+ T cells from blood. The chain links TRBV18 to TRBJ2-6; D is unresolved. The receptor was derived from a woman younger than 35 in good health. Here the CDR3 DNA reads TGTGCCAGCTCATCCTTTAGGCCCGGGGCCAACGTCCTGACTTTC. It yields the protein CASSSFRPGANVLTF.